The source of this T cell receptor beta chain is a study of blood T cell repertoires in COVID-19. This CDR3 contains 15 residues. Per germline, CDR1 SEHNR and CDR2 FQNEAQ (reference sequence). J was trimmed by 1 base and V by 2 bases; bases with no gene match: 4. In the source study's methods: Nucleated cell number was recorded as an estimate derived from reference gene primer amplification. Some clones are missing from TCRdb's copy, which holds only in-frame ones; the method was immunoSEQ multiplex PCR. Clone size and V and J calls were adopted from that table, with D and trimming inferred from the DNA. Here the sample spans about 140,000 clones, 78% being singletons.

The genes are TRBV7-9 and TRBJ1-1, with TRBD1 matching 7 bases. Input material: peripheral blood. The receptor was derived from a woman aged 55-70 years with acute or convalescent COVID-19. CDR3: CASSLRGGGNTEAFF. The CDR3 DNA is TGTGCCAGCAGCTTAAGAGGGGGCGGGAACACTGAAGCTTTCTTT.